This T cell receptor beta chain was obtained from a study of cytomegalovirus exposure and HLA in healthy donors. The V and J ends lost 0 bases and 3 bases, in that order; junction bases with no gene match: 12. This CDR3 is 18 amino acids long. Per germline, CDR1 SGHVS and CDR2 FQNEAQ. The protocol was immunoSEQ multiplex PCR, while the TCRdb copy is restricted to in-frame clones and leaves out a portion. This table holds 20,000 to 25,000 clones, approximately 97% found once. Sequenced input: PBMCs. The V call is TRBV7-8, the J call TRBJ2-7, with 9 bases identical to TRBD1. This clonotype originated in a man between 25 and 39 years old in good health and CMV-seropositive. The CDR3 sequence is CASSLAGYRGQPDYEQYF. The DNA for the CDR3 is TGTGCCAGCAGCTTAGCGGGATACAGGGGGCAACCCGACTACGAGCAGTACTTC.